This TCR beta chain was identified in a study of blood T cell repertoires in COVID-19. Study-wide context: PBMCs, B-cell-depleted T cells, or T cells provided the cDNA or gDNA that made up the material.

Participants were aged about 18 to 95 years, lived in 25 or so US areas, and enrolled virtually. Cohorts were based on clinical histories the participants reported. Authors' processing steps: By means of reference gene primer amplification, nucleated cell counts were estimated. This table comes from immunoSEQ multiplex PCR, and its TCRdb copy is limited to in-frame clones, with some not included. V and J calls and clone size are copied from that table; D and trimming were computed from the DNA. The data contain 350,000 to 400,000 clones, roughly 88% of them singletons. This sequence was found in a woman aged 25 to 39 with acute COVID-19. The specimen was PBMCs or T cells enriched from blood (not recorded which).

CDR3 in amino acids: CASSDPVSGNTIYF. DNA for the CDR3: TGTGCCAGCAGTGATCCGGTCTCTGGAAACACCATATATTTT. This rearrangement joins TRBV2 to TRBJ1-3, with D uncertain. The V end lost 3 bases, the J end lost 0 bases, and 6 bases lay between the germline ends. The germline V gene encodes CDR1 SNHLY and CDR2 FYNNEI. The CDR3 loop spans 14 amino acids. Full variable domain (remainder filled in from reference TRBV2 and TRBJ1-3): EPEVTQTPSHQVTQMGQEVILRCVPISNHLYFYWYRQILGQKVEFLVSFYNNEISEKSEIFDDQFSVERPDGSNFTLKIRSTKLEDSAMYFCASSDPVSGNTIYFGEGSWLTVV.